This record concerns one T cell receptor beta chain sequence. No antigen is known for it. The donors were in the roughly 130-subject validation cohort, distinct from the 666-subject first cohort. Assay used: immunoSEQ multiplex PCR; TCRdb lists only in-frame clones, some missing. The data contain roughly 230,000 clones, around 90% of them seen just once; the ten biggest clones take up under 4%. This specimen belongs to a study of cytomegalovirus exposure and HLA in healthy donors. Study-wide findings and caveats: There were 160 or so TCR beta chains listed as cytomegalovirus-associated. A subsequent analysis found that TCR clusters from the first cohort also tended to co-occur in the 90 to 150 validation repertoires, with about 95% of cluster scores above 0. Despite most TCR sequences being rare, some public TCRs occurred in many donors.

Input material: PBMCs. The TCR was taken from a woman between 25 and 40 years old in good health and CMV-seronegative.

The CDR3: CATSRDGRARSGANVLTF. CDR3 sequence (DNA): TGTGCCACCAGCAGAGATGGCAGGGCCAGATCTGGGGCCAACGTCCTGACTTTC. The V and J genes are TRBV15 and TRBJ2-6, with D possibly TRBD1 on 5 matching bases. Looked up from germline, CDR1 is LNHNV and CDR2 is YYDKDF (reference sequence). V was trimmed by 0 bases and J by 1 base, leaving 13 bases between them. The CDR3 loop spans 18 amino acids.